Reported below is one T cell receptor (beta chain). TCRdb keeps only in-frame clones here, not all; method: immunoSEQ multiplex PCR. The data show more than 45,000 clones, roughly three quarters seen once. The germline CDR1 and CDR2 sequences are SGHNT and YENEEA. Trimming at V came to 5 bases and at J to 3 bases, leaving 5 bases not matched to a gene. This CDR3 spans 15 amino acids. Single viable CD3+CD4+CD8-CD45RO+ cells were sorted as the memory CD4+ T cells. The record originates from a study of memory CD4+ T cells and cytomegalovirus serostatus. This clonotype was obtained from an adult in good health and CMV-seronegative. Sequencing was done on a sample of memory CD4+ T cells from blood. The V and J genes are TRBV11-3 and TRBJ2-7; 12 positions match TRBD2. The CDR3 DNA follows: TGTGCCAGCAGCCAGCTAGCGGGAGGGAACTACGAGCAGTACTTC. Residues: CASSQLAGGNYEQYF. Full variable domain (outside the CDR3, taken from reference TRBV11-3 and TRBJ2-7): EAGVVQSPRYKIIEKKQPVAFWCNPISGHNTLYWYLQNLGQGPELLIRYENEEAVDDSQLPKDRFSAERLKGVDSTLKIQPAELGDSAVYLCASSQLAGGNYEQYFGPGTRLTVT.